Following are 20 T cell receptor beta chains from one sample sequenced in a study of neurological immune-mediated disorders. TCRdb reprocessed the 5' RACE reads via MiXCR and lists one record per CDR3 protein. The repertoire consists of over 11,000 distinct CDR3 sequences, with more than 9% occurring once and the leading ten covering about 25%. Sequencing used PBMCs. The receptors originated from a woman between 40 and 55 years old in good health.

The V gene is TRBV6-2 or TRBV6-3, the J gene TRBJ2-7; 8 bases agree with TRBD1. Trimming took 0 bases from V and 7 from J; bases not matched to a gene: 14. Germline CDR1 reads MNHEY; CDR2 reads SVGEGT. The CDR3 extends over 17 amino acids. CDR3 loop: CASSYSISGQAIEEQYF. The CDR3 DNA reads as TGTGCCAGCAGTTACTCGATTTCGGGACAGGCAATCGAGGAGCAGTACTTC.

At least ten counts were recorded for this clonotype. The chain combines TRBV5-1 with TRBJ2-7, with D possibly being TRBD1 (6 bases). V lost 0 bases to trimming and J lost 7 bases, with 17 bases between them. The germline gives CDR1 SGHRS, CDR2 YFSETQ. The CDR3 covers 15 residues. Written as DNA, the CDR3 is TGCGCCAGCAGCTTGGGTGCAGGGGCCGCTCGGGAGCAGTACTTC. Translated, it gives CASSLGAGAAREQYF. Based on the CDR3 plus reference TRBV5-1 and TRBJ2-7, the full variable domain is KAGVTQTPRYLIKTRGQQVTLSCSPISGHRSVSWYQQTPGQGLQFLFEYFSETQRNKGNFPGRFSGRQFSNSRSEMNVSTLELGDSALYLCASSLGAGAAREQYFGPGTRLTVT.

This clonotype has a count of ten or more. The junction departs from germline at one end; a sequencing error may be responsible. The rearrangement links TRBV4-1 to TRBJ1-2; D gene uncertain. The length of the CDR3 is 11 residues. Germline V gene sequence: CDR1 MGHRA, CDR2 YSYEKL. Here the CDR3 reads CASSQGNARVF. In DNA, the CDR3 is TGCGCCAGCAGCCAGGGGAACGCTAGGGTCTTC.

This clonotype was recorded many times. This sequence joins TRBV7-9 and TRBJ1-2; D uncertain. The germline V and J ends were trimmed by 6 bases and 2 bases, with 16 bases remaining between them. The CDR3 totals 15 residues. CDR1 and CDR2 (germline): SEHNR, FQNEAQ (reference sequence). Here the CDR3 DNA reads TGTGCCAGCAGAGCCGCGGGAAAGGAGAACTATGGCTACACCTTC. Translation gives CASRAAGKENYGYTF.

In this sample, this clonotype turned up many times. The rearrangement links TRBV4-2 to TRBJ2-2; 7 bases line up with TRBD2. V shed 3 bases, J shed 7 bases, and the junction held 11 bases outside the gene matches. This CDR3 has 16 residues. Germline V CDR1 and CDR2: LGHNA, YNFKEQ. Here the CDR3 DNA reads TGTGCCAGCAGCCATGACCCCAACGGGGGGATCGGGGAGCTGTTTTTT. This translates into CASSHDPNGGIGELFF.

This clonotype has at least ten counts. This chain connects TRBV9 to TRBJ2-7; D may correspond to TRBD1 or TRBD2 (6 bases each). This CDR3 region has 15 residues. The ends were cut back, 0 bases at V and 6 bases at J, with 16 bases in the middle. CDR1 and CDR2 from the germline V gene are SGDLS and YYNGEE. The CDR3 reads CASSVVPPGAGEQYF. The CDR3 DNA is TGTGCCAGCAGCGTAGTCCCGCCGGGGGCAGGCGAGCAGTACTTC.

In this sample, this clonotype turned up many times. V gene TRBV5-5 combines with J gene TRBJ2-7, with TRBD1 matching 7 bases. The CDR3 sequence is 13 residues long. Germline trimming cut 5 bases from V and 3 bases from J; bases unmatched to any gene: 5. In germline, CDR1 is SGHKS, CDR2 YYEKEE (reference sequence). CDR3 loop: CASSSTGYYEQYF. The CDR3 nucleotides are TGTGCCAGCAGTTCGACAGGGTACTACGAGCAGTACTTC.

This clonotype rates as medium-sized. This chain connects TRBV5-1 to TRBJ1-5, with 9 bases fitting TRBD1. V was pared by 0 bases and J by 4 bases, with 2 bases of the junction left unmatched. The CDR3 totals 15 residues. The V gene's germline CDR1 is SGHRS and CDR2 YFSETQ. The CDR3 spells CASSLDGQGNQPQHF. The CDR3 DNA follows: TGCGCCAGCAGCTTGGATGGACAGGGGAATCAGCCCCAGCATTTT.

This clonotype has at least ten counts. The chain combines TRBV5-1 with TRBJ1-1; D unresolved. This CDR3 is 14 amino acids long. The germline gives CDR1 SGHRS, CDR2 YFSETQ. Trimming left V 3 bases short and J 2 bases short, with 11 bases between. The CDR3 DNA follows: TGCGCCAGCAGCTCCGGCCGGGGAAACACTGAAGCTTTCTTT. It encodes CASSSGRGNTEAFF. Full variable domain (rest looked up from reference TRBV5-1 and TRBJ1-1): KAGVTQTPRYLIKTRGQQVTLSCSPISGHRSVSWYQQTPGQGLQFLFEYFSETQRNKGNFPGRFSGRQFSNSRSEMNVSTLELGDSALYLCASSSGRGNTEAFFGQGTRLTVV.

As DNA, the CDR3 is TGTGCCAGCTCACCGCCCTCAGGGGGCAATGAGCAGTTCTTC. This sequence encodes CASSPPSGGNEQFF. The V gene is TRBV18, the J gene TRBJ2-1, with TRBD1 matching over 7 bases. This CDR3 spans 14 amino acids. From germline, CDR1 is KGHSH and CDR2 LQKENI. V lost 3 bases, J lost 6 bases, and 5 bases stayed unmatched.

This clonotype has ten or more counts. The chain carries TRBV10-3 and TRBJ2-5; unclear D gene. The CDR3 spans 14 residues. Trimming left V 4 bases short and J 3 bases short, with 12 bases between. The germline V gene has CDR1 ENHRY and CDR2 SYGVKD. The CDR3 region is CAISGSNQKETQYF. CDR3 sequence (DNA): TGTGCCATCAGTGGCTCTAACCAGAAAGAGACCCAGTACTTC.

This clonotype was found many times. V gene TRBV12-3 or TRBV12-4 combines with J gene TRBJ2-1; TRBD2 matches at 12 bases. With V trimmed by 3 bases and J by 6 bases, 6 bases remained unmatched. The length of the CDR3 is 16 residues. CDR3 DNA sequence: TGTGCCAGCAGTTTCTCGGGACTAGCGGGTTCCAATGAGCAGTTCTTC. Translated: CASSFSGLAGSNEQFF.

This clonotype was counted many times. The V call is TRBV2, the J call TRBJ2-2; tentative D call: TRBD2 (6 bases). Trimming stripped 4 bases from V and 2 bases from J, with 14 bases between. Germline V gene sequence: CDR1 SNHLY, CDR2 FYNNEI. The CDR3 is 16 residues long. The CDR3 here is CASSANGGLNTGELFF. The CDR3 region has the DNA TGTGCCAGCAGTGCTAACGGGGGACTTAACACCGGGGAGCTGTTTTTT.

This clonotype was found many times. The genes are TRBV27 and TRBJ1-5, with a possible D match to TRBD1 (5 bases). The CDR3 runs 16 residues. With 2 bases removed from V and 9 bases from J, the gap between germline ends came to 20 bases. Germline loops: CDR1 MNHEY, CDR2 SMNVEV (reference sequence). The CDR3 coding sequence is TGTGCCAGCAGTTTAGGTGTCGGGGGAGTCGGTCTGCCCCAGCATTTT. Amino acid sequence: CASSLGVGGVGLPQHF.

By share, this clonotype counts as medium-sized. The rearrangement links TRBV29-1 to TRBJ2-2; 9 nucleotides line up with TRBD1. The germline CDR1 and CDR2 sequences are SQVTM and ANQGSEA. The CDR3 sequence is 14 residues long. V lost 7 bases to trimming and J lost 5 bases; unmatched junction nucleotides: 8. In DNA form, the CDR3 reads TGCAGCGCCTCAGCCGGGACAGGGACCGGGGAGCTGTTTTTT. It codes for CSASAGTGTGELFF.

This clonotype was counted many times. The chain is built from TRBV5-6 and TRBJ2-7; D possibly matches TRBD1 or TRBD2 (6 bases each). Trimming took off 4 bases at V and 3 bases at J, with 11 bases between the two ends. CDR3 length equals 13 residues. Germline lookup yields CDR1 SGHDT and CDR2 YYEEEE. CDR3 DNA: TGTGCCAGCAGCGCGGGACACCTCTACGAGCAGTACTTC. Protein product: CASSAGHLYEQYF. Full variable domain (rest looked up from reference TRBV5-6 and TRBJ2-7): DAGVTQSPTHLIKTRGQQVTLRCSPKSGHDTVSWYQQALGQGPQFIFQYYEEEERQRGNFPDRFSGHQFPNYSSELNVNALLLGDSALYLCASSAGHLYEQYFGPGTRLTVT.

This clonotype was observed many times. The V gene is TRBV15, the J gene TRBJ2-6; no reliable D call. Germline V lookup: CDR1 LNHNV, CDR2 YYDKDF (reference sequence). This CDR3 contains 17 residues. V was clipped by 5 bases and J by 0 bases, with 14 bases between them. The CDR3 is CATSRTVPFSGANVLTF. As DNA, the CDR3 is TGTGCCACCAGCCGCACTGTACCATTCTCTGGGGCCAACGTCCTGACTTTC.

By sample share, this clonotype is medium-sized. The CDR3 loop reads CASSDGGVAEAFF. CDR3 nucleotides: TGTGCCAGCAGTGATGGAGGGGTGGCTGAAGCTTTCTTT. The chain uses TRBV2 and TRBJ1-1; a weak D match, TRBD1 (5 bases). With 3 bases removed from V and 6 bases from J, the gap between germline ends came to 11 bases. The CDR3 contains 13 residues. In germline, CDR1 is SNHLY, CDR2 FYNNEI. The entire variable domain, with the rest obtained from reference TRBV2 and TRBJ1-1, is as follows: EPEVTQTPSHQVTQMGQEVILRCVPISNHLYFYWYRQILGQKVEFLVSFYNNEISEKSEIFDDQFSVERPDGSNFTLKIRSTKLEDSAMYFCASSDGGVAEAFFGQGTRLTVV.

This clonotype has at least ten counts. The chain combines TRBV10-3 with TRBJ2-2; TRBD2 matches 8 bases. Looked up from germline, CDR1 is ENHRY and CDR2 is SYGVKD. CDR3 length: 15 residues. V trimming: 5 bases; J trimming: 4 bases; junction bases outside the gene matches: 6. CDR3 protein: CAISQSGSPTGELFF. Here the CDR3 DNA reads TGTGCCATCAGTCAGAGCGGGAGCCCCACCGGGGAGCTGTTTTTT.

The chain couples TRBV4-2 to TRBJ2-7; D is possibly TRBD2 (5 bases). Germline CDR1 LGHNA, CDR2 YNFKEQ. V dropped 4 bases and J dropped 3 bases, with 16 bases sitting between them. The length of the CDR3 is 15 residues. CDR3 in amino acids: CASSRDSEGFYEQYF. The DNA of the CDR3 is TGTGCCAGCAGCCGGGATAGCGAGGGATTCTACGAGCAGTACTTC.